The 2 T cell receptor beta chains below come from one sample, sequenced in a study of blood T cell repertoires in COVID-19. Sequencing was performed with immunoSEQ multiplex PCR; in TCRdb, only in-frame clones are kept and a portion is missing. The repertoire holds over 200,000 clones, with approximately 89% as singletons. Sequenced sample: PBMCs or T cells enriched from blood (not recorded which). The receptors stem from a woman aged 25 to 39 who had been exposed to COVID-19.

This clone was detected once. This chain links TRBV16 with TRBJ1-6; unclear D gene. Per the germline V gene, CDR1 is KGHSY and CDR2 is FQNENV. The CDR3 spans 17 residues. The germline V and J ends were trimmed by 1 base and 0 bases, with 10 bases remaining between them. In DNA, the CDR3 is TGTGCCAGCAGCCAATGGGCAGAAAGCTCCTATAATTCACCCCTCCACTTT. Translated, it gives CASSQWAESSYNSPLHF.

This chain connects TRBV6-2 or TRBV6-3 to TRBJ2-2, with TRBD1 as a possible D gene (5 bases). Trimming cost V 3 bases and J 5 bases, with 10 bases left between them. The CDR3 totals 14 residues. Germline CDR1 is MNHEY and CDR2 is SVGEGT. The CDR3 coding sequence is TGTGCCAGCAGTTATCAGGGCCCGACCGGGGAGCTGTTTTTT. Its protein product is CASSYQGPTGELFF.